Following are 4 T cell receptor beta chains from one sample sequenced in a study of T-cell reconstitution after alpha-beta-depleted transplantation in children. Unique molecular identifiers featured in how the TCRbeta library was prepared. TCRdb independently ran MiXCR on the PCR reads; one entry per CDR3 protein. The data contain roughly 400,000 distinct CDR3 sequences, just over 20% of them singletons. Sequenced material: PBMCs from the stem cell graft donor, taken from the stem cell graft. The receptors were sampled from a human donor who donated a stem cell graft to a child with acute myeloid leukemia.

This clonotype was counted between two and nine times. This sequence joins TRBV28 and TRBJ2-3; the match to TRBD2 covers 7 bases. The CDR3 spans 19 residues. V was clipped by 0 bases and J by 0 bases; unmatched bases: 12. CDR1 is MDHEN, CDR2 SYDVKM, per germline. CDR3 amino acids: CASSLWGGVTDPSTDTQYF. In DNA, the CDR3 is TGTGCCAGCAGTTTATGGGGAGGGGTGACGGACCCTAGCACAGATACGCAGTATTTT.

V gene TRBV7-9 combines with J gene TRBJ2-7; D perhaps matches TRBD2 (7 bases). With 11 bases removed from V and 2 bases from J, the gap between germline ends came to 13 bases. This CDR3 has 12 amino acids. In germline, CDR1 is SEHNR, CDR2 FQNEAQ (reference sequence). CDR3 residues: CAWEGETYEQYF. CDR3 DNA sequence: TGTGCCTGGGAGGGGGAGACCTACGAGCAGTACTTC.

The genes are TRBV28 and TRBJ1-5; 8 positions agree with TRBD1. The germline CDR1 and CDR2 sequences are MDHEN and SYDVKM. J gave up 6 bases and V 3 bases, and 4 bases lay outside the gene matches. This CDR3 has 14 residues. The CDR3 DNA reads TGTGCCAGCAGTTTGACAGGGGATCCTCAGCCCCAGCATTTT. It encodes CASSLTGDPQPQHF. Together with reference TRBV28 and TRBJ1-5, the CDR3 gives the full variable domain: DVKVTQSSRYLVKRTGEKVFLECVQDMDHENMFWYRQDPGLGLRLIYFSYDVKMKEKGDIPEGYSVSREKKERFSLILESASTNQTSMYLCASSLTGDPQPQHFGDGTRLSIL.

This chain uses TRBV2 with TRBJ2-1; no firm D call. Trimming took 11 bases from V and 6 from J, leaving 17 bases between them. The V gene's germline CDR1 is SNHLY and CDR2 FYNNEI. This CDR3 region has 13 residues. The CDR3 region has the DNA TGTGCCGGAAGTAGAAATCCCGGCAATGAGCAGTTCTTC. Translating it yields CAGSRNPGNEQFF.